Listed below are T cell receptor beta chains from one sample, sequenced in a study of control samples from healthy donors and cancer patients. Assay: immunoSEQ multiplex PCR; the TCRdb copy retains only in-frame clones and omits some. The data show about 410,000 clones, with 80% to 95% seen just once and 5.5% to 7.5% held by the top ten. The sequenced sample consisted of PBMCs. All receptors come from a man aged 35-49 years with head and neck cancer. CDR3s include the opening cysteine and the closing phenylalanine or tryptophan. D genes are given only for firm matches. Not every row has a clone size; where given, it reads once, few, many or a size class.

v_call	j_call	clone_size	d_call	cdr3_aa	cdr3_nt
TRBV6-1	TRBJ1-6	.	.	CASSDRVEGHSPLHF	TGTGCCAGCAGTGACAGGGTTGAGGGGCATTCACCCCTCCACTTT
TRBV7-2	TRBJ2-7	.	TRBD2	CASSLTGLAGYEQYF	TGTGCCAGCAGCTTAACGGGGCTAGCGGGTTACGAGCAGTACTTC
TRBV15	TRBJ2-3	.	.	CATSRLTGTDTQYF	TGTGCCACCAGCAGATTAACCGGGACGGATACGCAGTATTTT
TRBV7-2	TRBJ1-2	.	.	CASSPRENYGYTF	TGTGCCAGCAGCCCCCGTGAGAACTATGGCTACACCTTC
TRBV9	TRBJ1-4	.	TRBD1	CASSPRDSEKLFF	TGTGCCAGCAGCCCTCGGGACAGTGAAAAACTGTTTTTT
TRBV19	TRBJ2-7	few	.	CASSRGIYEQYF	TGTGCCAGTAGTCGGGGGATCTACGAGCAGTACTTC
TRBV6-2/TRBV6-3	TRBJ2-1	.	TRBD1	CASSFRTGAYNEQFF	TGTGCCAGCAGTTTTCGGACAGGGGCGTACAATGAGCAGTTCTTC
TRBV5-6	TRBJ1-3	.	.	CASSLGGGISGNTIYF	TGTGCCAGCAGCTTGGGAGGCGGGATCTCTGGAAACACCATATATTTT
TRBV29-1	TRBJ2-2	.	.	CSDGQRTGELFF	TGCAGCGACGGACAGAGGACCGGGGAGCTGTTTTTT
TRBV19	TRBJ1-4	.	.	CASSIFLTAGTNEKLFF	TGTGCCAGTAGTATATTCCTTACAGCTGGAACTAATGAAAAACTGTTTTTT
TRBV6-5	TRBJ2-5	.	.	CASSYSRDQETQYF	TGTGCCAGCAGTTACTCAAGGGATCAAGAGACCCAGTACTTC
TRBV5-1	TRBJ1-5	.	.	CASSPDGSQGQPQHF	TGCGCCAGCAGCCCGGACGGATCTCAGGGTCAGCCCCAGCATTTT
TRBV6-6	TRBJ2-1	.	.	CASTTGTPSYNEQFF	TGTGCCAGCACCACGGGGACTCCCTCCTACAATGAGCAGTTCTTC
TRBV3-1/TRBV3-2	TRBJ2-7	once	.	CASSQDPRQVPYEQYF	TGTGCCAGCAGCCAAGATCCCCGACAGGTACCCTACGAGCAGTACTTC
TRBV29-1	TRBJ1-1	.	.	CSVEAGPLNTEAFF	TGCAGCGTTGAAGCCGGGCCGCTGAACACTGAAGCTTTCTTT